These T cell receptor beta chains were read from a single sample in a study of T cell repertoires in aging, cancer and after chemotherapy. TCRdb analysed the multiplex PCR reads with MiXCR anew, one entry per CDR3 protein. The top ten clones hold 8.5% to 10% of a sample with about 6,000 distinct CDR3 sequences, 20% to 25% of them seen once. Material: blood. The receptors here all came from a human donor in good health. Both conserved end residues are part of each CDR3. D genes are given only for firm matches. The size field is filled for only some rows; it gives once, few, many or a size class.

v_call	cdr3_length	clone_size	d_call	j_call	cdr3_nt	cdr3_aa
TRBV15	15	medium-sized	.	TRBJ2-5	TGTGCCACCAGCAGAGATCGTGGGGTGCTGGAGACCCAGTACTTC	CATSRDRGVLETQYF
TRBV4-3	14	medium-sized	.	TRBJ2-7	TGCGCCAGCAGCCAAGGCACAACTACCTACGAGCAGTACTTC	CASSQGTTTYEQYF
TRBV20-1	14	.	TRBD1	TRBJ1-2	TGCAGTGCTTCACCGGGACAGGGGGCCGGTGGCTACACCTTC	CSASPGQGAGGYTF
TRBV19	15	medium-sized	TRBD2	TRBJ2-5	TGTGCCAGTAGTGTCAGCGGGGGGCTCCAAGAGACCCAGTACTTC	CASSVSGGLQETQYF
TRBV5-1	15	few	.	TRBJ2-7	TGCGCCAGTGGGTCCCGGGGGGCTTCAATGGACGAGCAGTACTTC	CASGSRGASMDEQYF
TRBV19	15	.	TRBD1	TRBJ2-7	TGTGCCAGTAGTACGACAGGGGGCGACTCCTACGAGCAGTACTTC	CASSTTGGDSYEQYF
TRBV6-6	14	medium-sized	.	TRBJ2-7	TGTGCCAGCAGTTACTCGGGACCCGATCGAGAGCAGTACTTC	CASSYSGPDREQYF
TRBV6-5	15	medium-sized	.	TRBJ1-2	TGTGCCTGCAGCGATCAGGGCCAGGGTAACTATGGCTACACCTTC	CACSDQGQGNYGYTF
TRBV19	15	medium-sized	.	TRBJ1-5	TGTGCCAGTAGGGCGGGCAGGGGAGGTAATCAGCCCCAGCATTTT	CASRAGRGGNQPQHF
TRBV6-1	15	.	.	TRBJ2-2	TGTGCCAGCAGTGTACACGACCCGAACACCGGGGAGCTGTTTTTT	CASSVHDPNTGELFF
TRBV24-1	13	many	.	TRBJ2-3	TGTGCCACCCAGGACCCTGGGACAGATACGCAGTATTTT	CATQDPGTDTQYF
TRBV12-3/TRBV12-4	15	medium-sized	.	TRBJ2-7	TGTGCCAGCAGTTTGGGTGAGACCGGGCAGCCCGAGCAGTACTTC	CASSLGETGQPEQYF
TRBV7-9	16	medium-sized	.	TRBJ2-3	TGTGCCAGCAGCTTAGGAGGGAGTAGTAGCACAGATACGCAGTATTTT	CASSLGGSSSTDTQYF
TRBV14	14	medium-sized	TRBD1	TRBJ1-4	TGTGCCAGCAGCCTGCTGACAGGGGGTGAAAAACTGTTTTTT	CASSLLTGGEKLFF
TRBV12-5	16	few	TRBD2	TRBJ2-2	TGTGCTAGTGGTTTGCCGGGGGGAACAGGCACCGGGGAGCTGTTTTTT	CASGLPGGTGTGELFF
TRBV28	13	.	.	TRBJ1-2	TGTGCCAGCAGTGAGACAGCCTCCTATGGCTACACCTTC	CASSETASYGYTF
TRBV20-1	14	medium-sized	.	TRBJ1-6	TGCAGTGCTGCCCCCGAGGGCTGGGGTTCACCCCTCCACTTT	CSAAPEGWGSPLHF
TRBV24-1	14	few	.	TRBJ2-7	TGTGCCACCAGTGATCCGGGACAAACTTACGAGCAGTACTTC	CATSDPGQTYEQYF
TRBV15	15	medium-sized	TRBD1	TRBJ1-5	TGTGCCACCAGCGTAGGGACAGGACTCAATCAGCCCCAGCATTTT	CATSVGTGLNQPQHF
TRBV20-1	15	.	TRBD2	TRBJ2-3	TGCAGTGCTAATCTAGCGGGGTCTAGCACAGATACGCAGTATTTT	CSANLAGSSTDTQYF
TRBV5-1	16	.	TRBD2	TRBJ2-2	TGCGCCAGCAGCTGGGACGCGGGGAGGGACACCGGGGAGCTGTTTTTT	CASSWDAGRDTGELFF
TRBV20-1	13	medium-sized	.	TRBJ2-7	TGCAGTGCCACGGGACACCCCACCTACGAGCAGTACTTC	CSATGHPTYEQYF
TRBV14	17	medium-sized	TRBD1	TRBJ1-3	TGTGCCAGCAGCCAATCCGGGACAGTCAGCTCTGGAAACACCATATATTTT	CASSQSGTVSSGNTIYF
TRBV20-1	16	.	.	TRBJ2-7	TGCAGTGCTAGAGACGGGGTGGTGGGGACCCCTTACGAGCAGTACTTC	CSARDGVVGTPYEQYF
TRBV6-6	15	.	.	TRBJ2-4	TGTGCCAGCAGTTCCCCGGCATTTCAAGAAAACATTCAGTACTTC	CASSSPAFQENIQYF
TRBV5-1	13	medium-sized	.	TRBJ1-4	TGCGCCAGCAGCTTGTGGCTTGATGAAAAACTGTTTTTT	CASSLWLDEKLFF
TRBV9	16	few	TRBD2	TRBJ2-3	TGTGCCAGCAGCGTAGAAACTAGCGGACCCACAGATACGCAGTATTTT	CASSVETSGPTDTQYF
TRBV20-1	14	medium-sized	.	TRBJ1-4	TGCAGTGCCCTTGGACGGACAACTAATGAAAAACTGTTTTTT	CSALGRTTNEKLFF
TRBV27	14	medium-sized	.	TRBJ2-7	TGTGCCAGCAGTTACGGGGGCAATTTATACGAGCAGTACTTC	CASSYGGNLYEQYF
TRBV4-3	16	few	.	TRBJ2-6	TGCGCCAGCAGCCATCGACAGAGCTCTGGGGCCAACGTCCTGACTTTC	CASSHRQSSGANVLTF
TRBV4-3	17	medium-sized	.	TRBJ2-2	TGCGCCAGCAGCCAATACGTGTGGGACCCGAACACCGGGGAGCTGTTTTTT	CASSQYVWDPNTGELFF
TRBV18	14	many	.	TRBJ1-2	TGTGCCAGCTCCCCGGGGGGTCCCGTTTATGGCTACACCTTC	CASSPGGPVYGYTF
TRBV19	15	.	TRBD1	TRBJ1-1	TGTGCCAGTAGCTTGGGGACAGGGCCGGGAACTGAAGCTTTCTTT	CASSLGTGPGTEAFF
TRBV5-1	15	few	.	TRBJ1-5	TGCGCCAGCAGCTTGGGGCAGCATAGCAATCAGCCCCAGCATTTT	CASSLGQHSNQPQHF
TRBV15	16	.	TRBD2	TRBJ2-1	TGTGCCACCAGAAACACTAGCGGGAGGCCCCCCAAAGAGCAGTTCTTC	CATRNTSGRPPKEQFF
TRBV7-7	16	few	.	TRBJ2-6	TGTGCTAGCAGCCTGACAGCCAACTCTGGGGCCAACGTCCTGACTTTC	CASSLTANSGANVLTF
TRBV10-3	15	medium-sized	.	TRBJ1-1	TGTGCCATCAGTGACCGGGGCGGGGTGAACACTGAAGCTTTCTTT	CAISDRGGVNTEAFF
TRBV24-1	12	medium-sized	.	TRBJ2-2	TGTGCCACCAACCAAAACACCGGGGAGCTGTTTTTT	CATNQNTGELFF
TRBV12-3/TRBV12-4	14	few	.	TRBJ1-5	TGTGCCAGCCAGGTGGGAGGTAGCAATCAGCCCCAGCATTTT	CASQVGGSNQPQHF
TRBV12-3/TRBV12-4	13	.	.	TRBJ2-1	TGTGCCAGCAGAGAAGCGGTTACAACAGAGCAGTTCTTC	CASREAVTTEQFF
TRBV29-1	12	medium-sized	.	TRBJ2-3	TGCAGCGGTGGGGGACGCACAGATACGCAGTATTTT	CSGGGRTDTQYF
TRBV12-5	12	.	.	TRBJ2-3	TGTGCTAGTGGTCGGGTCTCAGATACGCAGTATTTT	CASGRVSDTQYF
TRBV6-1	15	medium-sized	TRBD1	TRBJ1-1	TGTGCCAGCAGTCCCAGACAGGGGAGCGGCACTGAAGCTTTCTTT	CASSPRQGSGTEAFF
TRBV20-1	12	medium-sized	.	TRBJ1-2	TGCAGTGCCGCTGACGGGGGGTATGGCTACACCTTC	CSAADGGYGYTF
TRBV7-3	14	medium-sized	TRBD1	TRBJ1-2	TGTGCCAGCGGCTCTCCCGGACAGGGTTTGAGCTACACCTTC	CASGSPGQGLSYTF